This T cell receptor beta chain came from a study of cytotoxic CD8 clonotypes in ibrutinib-treated CLL. Turning to the study itself: Response samples came after a median 12 months of treatment, range 6 to 36.

This clone turned up a few times. From cryopreserved PBMCs came about 2 micrograms of genomic DNA used for TCR beta libraries. Produced via immunoSEQ multiplex PCR; TCRdb's table is partial and in-frame only. The sample has about 250,000 clones, 70% seen once. Sequenced material: PBMCs, taken after 24 months of ibrutinib treatment. The TCR was taken from a human donor with chronic lymphocytic leukemia.

Here the CDR3 DNA reads TGTGCCAGCAGCCTCTATGTGGGGCGGGACAATGAGCAGTTCTTC. Translating it yields CASSLYVGRDNEQFF. The chain carries TRBV2 and TRBJ2-1; D assignment may be TRBD1 or TRBD2 (5 bases each). V was trimmed by 6 bases and J by 5 bases, leaving 17 bases between them. Looked up from germline, CDR1 is SNHLY and CDR2 is FYNNEI. The length of the CDR3 is 15 residues.